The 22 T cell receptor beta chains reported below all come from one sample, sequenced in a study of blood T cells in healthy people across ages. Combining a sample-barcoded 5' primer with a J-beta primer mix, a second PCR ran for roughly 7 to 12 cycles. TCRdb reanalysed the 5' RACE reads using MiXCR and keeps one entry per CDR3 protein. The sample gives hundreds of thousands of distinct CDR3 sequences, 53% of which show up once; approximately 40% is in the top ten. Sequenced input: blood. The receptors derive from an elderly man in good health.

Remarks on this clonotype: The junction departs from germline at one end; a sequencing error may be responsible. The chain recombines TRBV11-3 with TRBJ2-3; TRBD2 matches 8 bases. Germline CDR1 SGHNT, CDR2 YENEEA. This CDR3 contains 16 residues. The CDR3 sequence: CASSRGGSGVVDMQYF. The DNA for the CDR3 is TGTGCCAGCAGCCGGGGGGGTAGCGGGGTTGTGGATATGCAGTATTTT. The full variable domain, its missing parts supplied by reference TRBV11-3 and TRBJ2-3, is EAGVVQSPRYKIIEKKQPVAFWCNPISGHNTLYWYLQNLGQGPELLIRYENEEAVDDSQLPKDRFSAERLKGVDSTLKIQPAELGDSAVYLCASSRGGSGVVDMQYFGPGTRLTVL.

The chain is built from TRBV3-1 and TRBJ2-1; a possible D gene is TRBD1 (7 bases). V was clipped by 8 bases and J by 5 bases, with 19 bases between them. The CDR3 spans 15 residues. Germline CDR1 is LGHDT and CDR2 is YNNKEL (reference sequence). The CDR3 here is CASLARAGQNNEQFF. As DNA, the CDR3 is TGTGCCAGCCTAGCACGGGCGGGACAGAACAATGAGCAGTTCTTC.

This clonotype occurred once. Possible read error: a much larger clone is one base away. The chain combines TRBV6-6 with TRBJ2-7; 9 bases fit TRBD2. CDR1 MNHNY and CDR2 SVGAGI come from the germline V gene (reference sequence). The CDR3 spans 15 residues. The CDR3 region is CVSSYVAGGLYEQYF. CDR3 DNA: TGTGTCAGCAGTTACGTGGCGGGAGGGCTCTACGAGCAGTACTTC.

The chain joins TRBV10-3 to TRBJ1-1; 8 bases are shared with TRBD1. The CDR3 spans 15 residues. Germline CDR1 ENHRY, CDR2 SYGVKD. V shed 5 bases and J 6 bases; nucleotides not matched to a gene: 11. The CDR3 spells CAISPSTGGRSEAFF. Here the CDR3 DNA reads TGTGCCATCAGTCCTTCCACAGGGGGAAGGTCTGAAGCTTTCTTT.

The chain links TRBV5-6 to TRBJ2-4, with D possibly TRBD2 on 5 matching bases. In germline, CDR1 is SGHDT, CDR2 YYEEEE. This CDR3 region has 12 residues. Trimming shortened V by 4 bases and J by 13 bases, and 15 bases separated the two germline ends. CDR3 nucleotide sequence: TGTGCCAGCAGCATCCGGACTGATGAGCAGTACTTC. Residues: CASSIRTDEQYF.

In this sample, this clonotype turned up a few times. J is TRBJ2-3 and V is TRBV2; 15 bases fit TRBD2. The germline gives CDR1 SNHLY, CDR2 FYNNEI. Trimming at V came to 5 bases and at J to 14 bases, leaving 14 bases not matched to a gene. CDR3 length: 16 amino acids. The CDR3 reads CASSFGTSGGHRYAYF. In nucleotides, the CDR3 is TGTGCCAGCAGTTTTGGGACTAGCGGGGGGCACAGATACGCGTATTTT. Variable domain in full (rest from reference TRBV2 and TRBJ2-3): EPEVTQTPSHQVTQMGQEVILRCVPISNHLYFYWYRQILGQKVEFLVSFYNNEISEKSEIFDDQFSVERPDGSNFTLKIRSTKLEDSAMYFCASSFGTSGGHRYAYFGPGTRLTVL.

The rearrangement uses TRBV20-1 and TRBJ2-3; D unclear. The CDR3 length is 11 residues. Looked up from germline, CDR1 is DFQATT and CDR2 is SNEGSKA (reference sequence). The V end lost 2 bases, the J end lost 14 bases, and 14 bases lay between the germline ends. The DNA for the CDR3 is TGCAGTGCTAGAACCACGAGATACGCGTATTTT. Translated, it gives CSARTTRYAYF.

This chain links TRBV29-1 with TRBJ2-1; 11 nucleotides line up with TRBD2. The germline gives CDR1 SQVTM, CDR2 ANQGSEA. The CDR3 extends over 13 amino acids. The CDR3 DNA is TGCAGGGCGACTAGCGGGGCTTACAATGAGCAGTTCTTC. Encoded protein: CRATSGAYNEQFF.

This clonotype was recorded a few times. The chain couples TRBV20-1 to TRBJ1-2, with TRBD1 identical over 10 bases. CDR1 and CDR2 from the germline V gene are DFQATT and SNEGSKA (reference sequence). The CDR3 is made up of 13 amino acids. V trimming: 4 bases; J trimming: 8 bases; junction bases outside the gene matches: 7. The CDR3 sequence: CSATSGTGVGYTF. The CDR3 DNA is TGCAGTGCTACATCCGGGACAGGGGTAGGCTACACCTTC.

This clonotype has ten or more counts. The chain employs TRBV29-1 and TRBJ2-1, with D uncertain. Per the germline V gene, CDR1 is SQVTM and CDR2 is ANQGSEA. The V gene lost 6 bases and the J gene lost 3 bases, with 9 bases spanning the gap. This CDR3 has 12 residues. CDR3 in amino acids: CSVDKDYNEQFF. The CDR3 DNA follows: TGCAGCGTAGACAAGGACTACAATGAGCAGTTCTTC.

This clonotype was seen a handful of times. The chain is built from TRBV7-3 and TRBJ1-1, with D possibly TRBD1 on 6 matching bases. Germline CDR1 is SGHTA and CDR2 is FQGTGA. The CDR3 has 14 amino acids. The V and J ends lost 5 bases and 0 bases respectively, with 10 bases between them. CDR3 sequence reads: CASSVQGMNTEAFF. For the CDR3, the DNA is TGTGCCAGCAGCGTACAGGGTATGAACACTGAAGCTTTCTTT.

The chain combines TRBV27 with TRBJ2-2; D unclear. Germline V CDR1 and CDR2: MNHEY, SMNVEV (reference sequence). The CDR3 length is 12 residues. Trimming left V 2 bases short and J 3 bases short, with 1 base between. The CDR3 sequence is CASSLHTGELFF. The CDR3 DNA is TGTGCCAGCAGTTTACACACCGGGGAGCTGTTTTTT.

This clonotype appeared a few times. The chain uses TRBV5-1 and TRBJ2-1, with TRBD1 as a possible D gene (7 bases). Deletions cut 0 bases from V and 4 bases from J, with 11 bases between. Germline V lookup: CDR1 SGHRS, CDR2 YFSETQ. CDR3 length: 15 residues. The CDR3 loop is CASSLARGAYNEQFF. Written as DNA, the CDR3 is TGCGCCAGCAGCTTGGCCAGGGGGGCATACAATGAGCAGTTCTTC.

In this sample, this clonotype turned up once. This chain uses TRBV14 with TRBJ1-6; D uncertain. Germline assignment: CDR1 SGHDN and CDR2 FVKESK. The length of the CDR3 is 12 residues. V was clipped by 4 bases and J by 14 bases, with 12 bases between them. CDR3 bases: TGTGCCAGCAGCCCGGACGCACGATCCCTCCACTTT. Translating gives CASSPDARSLHF.

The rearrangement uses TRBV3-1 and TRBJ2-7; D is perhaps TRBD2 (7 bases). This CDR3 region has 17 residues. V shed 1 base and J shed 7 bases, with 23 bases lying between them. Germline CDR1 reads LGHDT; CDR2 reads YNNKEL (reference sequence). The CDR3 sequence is CASSQVRRGAILDEQYF. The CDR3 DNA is TGTGCCAGCAGCCAAGTTCGCCGGGGGGCTATCCTTGATGAGCAGTACTTC.

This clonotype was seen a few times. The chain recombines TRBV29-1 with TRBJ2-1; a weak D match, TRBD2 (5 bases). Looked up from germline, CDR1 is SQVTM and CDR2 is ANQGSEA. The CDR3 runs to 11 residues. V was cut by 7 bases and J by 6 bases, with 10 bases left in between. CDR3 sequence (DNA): TGCAGCGCTCACAGCGGCAATGAGCAGTTCTTC. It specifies CSAHSGNEQFF.

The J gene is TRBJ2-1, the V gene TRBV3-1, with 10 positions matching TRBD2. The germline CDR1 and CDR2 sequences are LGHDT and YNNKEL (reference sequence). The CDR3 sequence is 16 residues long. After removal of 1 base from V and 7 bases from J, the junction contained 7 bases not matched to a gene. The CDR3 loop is CASSQVSGRARNEQFF. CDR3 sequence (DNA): TGTGCCAGCAGCCAAGTGAGCGGGAGGGCGCGGAATGAGCAGTTCTTC.

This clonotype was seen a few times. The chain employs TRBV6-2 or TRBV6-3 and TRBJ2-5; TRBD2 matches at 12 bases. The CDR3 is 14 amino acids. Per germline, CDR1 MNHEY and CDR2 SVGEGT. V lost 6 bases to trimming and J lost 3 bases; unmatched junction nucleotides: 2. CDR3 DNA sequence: TGTGCCAGCAGCCGGACTAGCGGGGAAGAGACCCAGTACTTC. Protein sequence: CASSRTSGEETQYF.

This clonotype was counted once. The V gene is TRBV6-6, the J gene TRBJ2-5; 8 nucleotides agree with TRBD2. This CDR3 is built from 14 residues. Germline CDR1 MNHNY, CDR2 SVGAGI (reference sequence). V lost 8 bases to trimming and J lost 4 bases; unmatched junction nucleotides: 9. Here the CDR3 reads CASAYSGSRETQYF. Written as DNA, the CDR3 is TGTGCCAGCGCTTACAGCGGGAGTAGAGAGACCCAGTACTTC.

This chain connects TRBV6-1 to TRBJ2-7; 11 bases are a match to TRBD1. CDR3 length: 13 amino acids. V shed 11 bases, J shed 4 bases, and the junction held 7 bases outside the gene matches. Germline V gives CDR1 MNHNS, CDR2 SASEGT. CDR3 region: CARRDRGGYEQYF. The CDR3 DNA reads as TGTGCCCGCCGGGACAGGGGGGGGTACGAGCAGTACTTC.

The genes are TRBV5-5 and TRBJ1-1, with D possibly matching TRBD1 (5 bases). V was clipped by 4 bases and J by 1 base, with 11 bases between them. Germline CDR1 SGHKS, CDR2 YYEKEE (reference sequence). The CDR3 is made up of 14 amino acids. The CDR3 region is CASSPGGKNTEAFF. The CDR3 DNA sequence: TGTGCCAGCAGCCCGGGGGGGAAGAACACTGAAGCTTTCTTT.

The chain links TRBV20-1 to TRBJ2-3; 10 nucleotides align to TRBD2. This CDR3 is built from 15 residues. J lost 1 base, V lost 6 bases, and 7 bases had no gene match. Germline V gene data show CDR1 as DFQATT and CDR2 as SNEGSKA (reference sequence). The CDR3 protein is CSAKSLAGGTDTQYF. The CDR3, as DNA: TGCAGTGCCAAAAGTCTAGCGGGAGGCACAGATACGCAGTATTTT.